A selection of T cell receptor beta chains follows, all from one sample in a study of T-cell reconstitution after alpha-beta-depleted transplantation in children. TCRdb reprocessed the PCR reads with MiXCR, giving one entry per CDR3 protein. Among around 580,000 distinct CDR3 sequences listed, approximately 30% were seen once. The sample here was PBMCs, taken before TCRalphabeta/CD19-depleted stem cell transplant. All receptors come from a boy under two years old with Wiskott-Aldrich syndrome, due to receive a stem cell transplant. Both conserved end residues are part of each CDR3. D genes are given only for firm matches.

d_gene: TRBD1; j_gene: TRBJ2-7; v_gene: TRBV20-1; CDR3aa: CSARDRGCYEQYF
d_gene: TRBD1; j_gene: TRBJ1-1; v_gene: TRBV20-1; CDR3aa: CSGRQGETEAFF
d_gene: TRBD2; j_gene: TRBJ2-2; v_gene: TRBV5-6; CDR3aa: CASNSLSGRTGELFF
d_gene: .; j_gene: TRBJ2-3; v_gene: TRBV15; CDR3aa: CATSSGRRERTDTQYF
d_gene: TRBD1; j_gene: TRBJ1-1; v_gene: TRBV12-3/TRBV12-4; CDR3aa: CASSLLTGDTEAFF
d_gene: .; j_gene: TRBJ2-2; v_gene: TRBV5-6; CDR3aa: CASSLSLATYTGELFF
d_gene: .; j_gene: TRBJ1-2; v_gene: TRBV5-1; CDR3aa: CASSLVSGTYGYTF
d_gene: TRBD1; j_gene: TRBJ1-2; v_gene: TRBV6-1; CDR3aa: CASSGTGLLVGYTF
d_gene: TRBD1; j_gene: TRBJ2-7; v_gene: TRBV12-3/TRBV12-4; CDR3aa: CASTLRTGAIEQYF
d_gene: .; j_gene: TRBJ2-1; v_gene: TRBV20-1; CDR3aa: CCAPTATGDNEQFF
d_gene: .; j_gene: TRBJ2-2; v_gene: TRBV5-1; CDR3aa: CASSSSLANTGELFF
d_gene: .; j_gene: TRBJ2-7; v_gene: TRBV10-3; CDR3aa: CANSMGPQSSYEQYF
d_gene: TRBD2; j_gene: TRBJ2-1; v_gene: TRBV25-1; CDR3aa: CASSGLAGGDEQFF
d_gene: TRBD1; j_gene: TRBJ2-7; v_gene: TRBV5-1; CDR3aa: CASSLAPGGDYEQYF
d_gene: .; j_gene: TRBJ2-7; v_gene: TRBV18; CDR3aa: CASSRPTAPTKQYF
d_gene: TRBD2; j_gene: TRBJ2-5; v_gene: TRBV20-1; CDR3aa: CSALGGLDVGQETQYF
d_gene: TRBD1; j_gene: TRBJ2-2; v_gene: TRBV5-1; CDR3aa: CASNRDRATTGELFF
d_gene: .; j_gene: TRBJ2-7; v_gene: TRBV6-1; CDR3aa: CASSERGTKWKQYF
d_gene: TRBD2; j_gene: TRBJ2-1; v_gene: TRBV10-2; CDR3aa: CASSGSGGSSYNEQFF
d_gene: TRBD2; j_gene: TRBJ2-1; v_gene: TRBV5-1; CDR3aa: CASRPFNSGTSGSYEQFF
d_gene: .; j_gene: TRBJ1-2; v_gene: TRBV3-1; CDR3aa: CASSQSPLYGYTF
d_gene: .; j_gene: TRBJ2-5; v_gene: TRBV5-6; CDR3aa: CASSEGQRETQYF
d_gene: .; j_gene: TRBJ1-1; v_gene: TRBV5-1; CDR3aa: CASSQARQGANTEAFF
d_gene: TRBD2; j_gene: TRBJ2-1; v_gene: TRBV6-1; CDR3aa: CASSDPGLARNEQFF
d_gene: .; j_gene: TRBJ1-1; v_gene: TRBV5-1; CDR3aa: CASSLIGTEAFF
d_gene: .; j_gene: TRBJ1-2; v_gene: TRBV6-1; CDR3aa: CASTHLINRKSNYGYTF
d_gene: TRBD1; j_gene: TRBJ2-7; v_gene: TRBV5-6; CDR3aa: CASSRYRGEQYF
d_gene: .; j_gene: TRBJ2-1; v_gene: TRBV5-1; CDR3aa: CASSLWERYNEQFF
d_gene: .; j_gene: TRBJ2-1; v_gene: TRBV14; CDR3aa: CASSRPRCPYNEQFF
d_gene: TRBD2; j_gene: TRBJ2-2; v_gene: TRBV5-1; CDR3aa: CASSRLAQNTGELFF
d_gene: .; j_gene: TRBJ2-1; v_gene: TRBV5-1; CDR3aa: CASSQDSPGPQAQFF
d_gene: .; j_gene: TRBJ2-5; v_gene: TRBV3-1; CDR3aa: CASSPWNQETQYF
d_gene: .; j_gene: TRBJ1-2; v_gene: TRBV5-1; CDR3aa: CASSLVAGDNGYTF
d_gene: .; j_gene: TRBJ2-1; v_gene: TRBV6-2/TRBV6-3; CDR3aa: CASSHLTGPYNEQFF
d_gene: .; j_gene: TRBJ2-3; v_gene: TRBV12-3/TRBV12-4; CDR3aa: CASSPLLGTQYF
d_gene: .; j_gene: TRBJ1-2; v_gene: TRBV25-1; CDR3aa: CASSERGPLRYGYTF
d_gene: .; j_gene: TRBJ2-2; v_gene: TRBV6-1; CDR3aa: CASSESFRAPLHTGELFF
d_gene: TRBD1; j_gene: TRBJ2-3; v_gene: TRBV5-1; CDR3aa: CASSAIPGQVTDTQYF
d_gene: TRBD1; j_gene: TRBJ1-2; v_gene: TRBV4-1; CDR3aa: CASSLFAGQGATPSGYTF
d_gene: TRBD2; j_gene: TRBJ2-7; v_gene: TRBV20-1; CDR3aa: CSAFSTTSEVYEQYF
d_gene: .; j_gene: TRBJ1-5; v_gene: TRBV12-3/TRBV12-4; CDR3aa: CASDSRASNQPQHF
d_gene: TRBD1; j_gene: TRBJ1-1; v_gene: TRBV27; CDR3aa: CASRDRVTEAFF
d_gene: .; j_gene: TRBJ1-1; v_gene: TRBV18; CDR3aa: CASSPRARVFFMNTEAFF
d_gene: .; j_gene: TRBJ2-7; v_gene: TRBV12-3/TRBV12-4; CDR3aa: CASSPHTYEQYF
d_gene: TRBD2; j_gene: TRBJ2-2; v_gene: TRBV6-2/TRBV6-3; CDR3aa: CASSYGLGPNTGELFF
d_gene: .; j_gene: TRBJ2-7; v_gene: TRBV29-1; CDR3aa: CSVDKGGDEQYF
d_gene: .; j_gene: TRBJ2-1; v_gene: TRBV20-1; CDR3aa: CSARDPGPHGDLDEQFF
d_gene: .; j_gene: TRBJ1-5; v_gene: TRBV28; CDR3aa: CASTGSGQPQHF
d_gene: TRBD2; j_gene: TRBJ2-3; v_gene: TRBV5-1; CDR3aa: CASSSSGTRLADTQYF
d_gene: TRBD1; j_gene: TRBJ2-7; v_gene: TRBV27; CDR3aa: CASSFYGTGSNEQYF
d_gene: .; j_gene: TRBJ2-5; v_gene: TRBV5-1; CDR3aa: CASSLGSAAPQETQYF
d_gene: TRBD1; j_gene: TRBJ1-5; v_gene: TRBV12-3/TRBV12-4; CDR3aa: CASSLQGANNQPQHF